Each of the 24 T cell receptor beta chains below was sequenced from the same sample in a study of CD4 and CD8 cells across lung adenocarcinoma regions. TCRdb re-analysed the PCR reads in MiXCR, keeping a single row per CDR3 protein. The sample lists 5,000 to 7,000 distinct CDR3 sequences, 51% seen once, with almost 30% in the top ten. Sequenced material: CD4+ T cells from the center of a lung tumor. The receptors were sampled from a female donor with lung adenocarcinoma. The CD4 and CD8 labels of this study may be unreliable.

The genes are TRBV4-2 and TRBJ1-2; possibly TRBD1 for D (5 bases). V was shortened by 0 bases and J by 6 bases, with 11 bases between the two germline ends. In germline, CDR1 is LGHNA, CDR2 YNFKEQ. The CDR3 extends over 14 amino acids. In nucleotides, the CDR3 is TGTGCCAGCAGCCAAGACAGGGAGTGGGATGGCTACACCTTC. Its protein is CASSQDREWDGYTF.

Points on this clonotype: The junction shows a germline mismatch at one end, possibly a read error. The J gene is TRBJ2-5, the V gene TRBV6-2 or TRBV6-3; no clear D gene. The CDR3 covers 15 residues. From germline, CDR1 is MNHEY and CDR2 SVGEGT. The CDR3 DNA is TGTGCCAGGAGTTACGTGGCCGGAAGCCAAGATACGCAGTACTTT. It is translated as CARSYVAGSQDTQYF.

In its sample, this clonotype was seen many times. This sequence joins TRBV7-3 and TRBJ2-5, with 11 nucleotides matching TRBD2. The CDR3 covers 17 residues. After removal of 2 bases from V and 4 bases from J, the junction contained 9 bases not matched to a gene. CDR1 is SGHTA and CDR2 is FQGTGA in the germline V gene. CDR3 region: CASSLYPGTSGRETQYF. The CDR3 region has the DNA TGTGCCAGCAGCTTATACCCCGGCACTAGCGGGAGAGAGACCCAGTACTTC.

This clonotype is labeled medium-sized. This chain connects TRBV12-5 to TRBJ2-1, with unresolved D. Deletions cut 0 bases from V and 5 bases from J, with 20 bases between. Germline values: CDR1 LGHNT, CDR2 FRNRAP. The CDR3 spans 18 residues. The CDR3 DNA follows: TGTGCTAGTGGTTTGGTAAAGAGCGCACATGTGAAAGACAATGAGCAGTTCTTC. Its translation is CASGLVKSAHVKDNEQFF.

This clonotype was seen only a few times. CDR3 protein: CASSLYTGVEQYF. CDR3 bases: TGTGCCAGCAGTTTATATACAGGGGTGGAGCAGTACTTC. The genes are TRBV27 and TRBJ2-1, with 7 bases lining up with TRBD1. The J call may be faulty, since TRBJ2-7 better matches the DNA end. Germline V CDR1 and CDR2: MNHEY, SMNVEV (reference sequence). The CDR3 contains 13 residues.

The sample holds many counts of this clonotype. J is TRBJ2-1 and V is TRBV4-1; D gene uncertain. The CDR3 is made up of 17 amino acids. V lost 4 bases and J lost 0, with 16 bases in between. Per germline, CDR1 MGHRA and CDR2 YSYEKL. CDR3 loop: CASSLGQAESSYNEQFF. In DNA, the CDR3 is TGCGCCAGCAGCCTAGGTCAGGCGGAGAGCTCCTACAATGAGCAGTTCTTC.

The gene calls are TRBV9 and TRBJ2-5, with 8 bases identical to TRBD2. CDR1 and CDR2 from the germline V gene are SGDLS and YYNGEE. The CDR3 runs to 14 residues. The CDR3 spells CAGSGSRDKETQYF. The CDR3 nucleotides are TGTGCGGGCAGCGGGAGCCGGGATAAAGAGACCCAGTACTTC.

Notes on this clonotype: Sequence at one end of the junction differs from germline and may be a read error. The J gene is TRBJ2-3, the V gene TRBV6-4; either TRBD1 or TRBD2 may supply D (6 bases each). Germline loops: CDR1 MRHNA, CDR2 SNTAGT. The CDR3 loop spans 14 amino acids. CDR3 in DNA: TGCGGCGTCAGGGGACTGGGTGGGAAAGACATTCAGTATTTT. It is translated as CGVRGLGGKDIQYF.

V usage is TRBV6-1 and J usage is TRBJ2-3; TRBD1 matches 8 bases. V was pared by 5 bases and J by 2 bases, with 6 bases of the junction left unmatched. This CDR3 has 15 residues. Germline V gene data show CDR1 as MNHNS and CDR2 as SASEGT. CDR3 in DNA: TGTGCCAGCAGTAGCGGACAGGGACACACAGATACGCAGTATTTT. Translated: CASSSGQGHTDTQYF.

The chain is built from TRBV28 and TRBJ2-7, with TRBD2 as a possible D gene (5 bases). V lost 5 bases and J lost 4, with 9 bases in between. Germline values: CDR1 MDHEN, CDR2 SYDVKM. The CDR3 runs to 12 residues. The CDR3 bases are TGTGCCAGCAGTCCACTAGGTTACGAGCAGTACTTC. It specifies CASSPLGYEQYF.

This clonotype is categorized as medium-sized (0.01 to 0.1%). The chain uses TRBV27 and TRBJ2-1; no reliable D call. The CDR3 runs 15 residues. The V gene lost 3 bases and the J gene lost 3 bases, with 12 bases spanning the gap. Germline V gives CDR1 MNHEY, CDR2 SMNVEV (reference sequence). In nucleotides, the CDR3 is TGTGCCAGCAGTTTGAGTCTACCCAACTACAATGAGCAGTTCTTC. Translated, it gives CASSLSLPNYNEQFF.

This clonotype was recorded once. The chain has TRBV11-1 and TRBJ2-3; D may be TRBD2 (5 bases). CDR3 length: 16 amino acids. Trimming removed 8 bases from V and 2 bases from J, with 20 bases in between. Germline loops: CDR1 SGHAT, CDR2 FQDESV (reference sequence). The CDR3 DNA follows: TGTGCCAGCGCGCTCATCGGGGTAGGTCACACAGATACGCAGTATTTT. The encoded protein is CASALIGVGHTDTQYF.

The CDR3 nucleotides read TGCGCCAGCAGCTCCGCATCCGGTTCACTAGCGGAGCCGACTCCAGACGCAGATACGCAGTATTTT. Translating it yields CASSSASGSLAEPTPDADTQYF. The genes are TRBV5-1 and TRBJ2-3; 8 bases map to TRBD2. The germline gives CDR1 SGHRS, CDR2 YFSETQ. The CDR3 runs 22 residues. Trimming removed 3 bases from V and 4 bases from J; junction bases left unmatched: 28.

The rearrangement links TRBV25-1 to TRBJ2-3; TRBD2 agrees at 7 bases. The V gene's germline CDR1 is MGHDK and CDR2 SYGVNS. The CDR3 is made up of 16 amino acids. Trimming took 4 bases from V and 0 from J; bases not matched to a gene: 7. The DNA of the CDR3 is TGTGCCAGCAGTGGTCGACTAGCCTCTAGCACAGATACGCAGTATTTT. Its protein product is CASSGRLASSTDTQYF.

J is TRBJ2-3 and V is TRBV6-1; TRBD1 agrees at 10 bases. CDR3 length equals 14 residues. Per germline, CDR1 MNHNS and CDR2 SASEGT. The ends lost 3 bases at V and 11 bases at J; junction bases unmatched: 8. CDR3 nucleotide sequence: TGTGCCAGCAGTGAGGGGACAGGGGCGGATGAGCAGTATTTT. Translating it yields CASSEGTGADEQYF.

This clonotype was observed a handful of times. For the CDR3, the DNA is TGCGCCAGCAGACCGACAGTGATCTACGAGCAGTACTTC. Translation: CASRPTVIYEQYF. This chain links TRBV10-2 with TRBJ2-1, with D perhaps TRBD1 (5 bases). The J call may be faulty, since TRBJ2-7 better matches the DNA end. CDR1 is WSHSY, CDR2 SAAADI, per germline. The CDR3 has 13 residues.

This clonotype occurred a few times. The rearrangement links TRBV20-1 to TRBJ2-1; 7 nucleotides line up with TRBD1. The CDR3 totals 13 residues. Germline V gene lookup returns CDR1 DFQATT and CDR2 SNEGSKA (reference sequence). V was clipped by 3 bases and J by 7 bases; unmatched bases: 6. The CDR3 loop reads CSASGTAKNEQFF. The DNA for the CDR3 is TGCAGTGCTAGCGGGACAGCCAAAAATGAGCAGTTCTTC.

This clonotype has more than one count but fewer than ten. The CDR3 region is CASSGGTSGYEQYF. CDR3 nucleotide sequence: TGTGCCAGCAGCGGTGGGACTAGCGGTTACGAGCAGTACTTC. J is TRBJ2-3 and V is TRBV6-2 or TRBV6-3; the match to TRBD2 covers 11 bases. The DNA end lines up better with TRBJ2-7; the J call may be wrong. CDR3 length equals 14 residues. Per germline, CDR1 MNHEY and CDR2 SVGEGT.

This clonotype came up a few times. This chain links TRBV27 with TRBJ2-7, with D possibly TRBD2 on 5 matching bases. The V end was cut by 5 bases, the J end by 7 bases, with 12 bases between. The germline V gene encodes CDR1 MNHEY and CDR2 SMNVEV (reference sequence). The length of the CDR3 is 12 residues. This CDR3 reads CASSHGRWEQYF. The CDR3 DNA reads TGTGCCAGCAGTCATGGGAGATGGGAGCAGTACTTC.

The chain employs TRBV6-1 and TRBJ1-1; D might be TRBD1 (6 bases). The CDR3 runs 15 residues. V was pared by 5 bases and J by 1 base, with 14 bases between. Germline-derived CDR1 and CDR2 are MNHNS and SASEGT. The CDR3 loop reads CASSPEGGQNTEAFF. In DNA, the CDR3 is TGTGCCAGCAGTCCCGAGGGGGGGCAGAACACTGAAGCTTTCTTT.

This clonotype is judged large. This chain uses TRBV6-1 with TRBJ1-2; 9 nucleotides match TRBD1. There are 16 residues in the CDR3. Trimming cost V 5 bases and J 4 bases; bases outside gene matches: 11. CDR1 is MNHNS, CDR2 SASEGT, per germline. The CDR3 DNA reads as TGTGCCAGCAGTCCTGTAACCGGGACAGGGACCTATGGCTACACCTTC. Its translation is CASSPVTGTGTYGYTF.

A few counts support this clonotype. V is TRBV6-1 and J is TRBJ2-7; D possibly corresponds to TRBD1 (5 bases). Trimming removed 7 bases from V and 0 bases from J, with 13 bases in between. Germline V gives CDR1 MNHNS, CDR2 SASEGT. The CDR3 spans 14 residues. This CDR3 is CASTLDRNSYEQYF. CDR3 sequence (DNA): TGTGCCAGCACCCTAGACAGAAACTCCTACGAGCAGTACTTC.

The chain is built from TRBV11-3 and TRBJ2-1; the D is unclear. V shed 4 bases and J shed 8 bases, with 9 bases lying between them. CDR1 and CDR2 from the germline V gene are SGHNT and YENEEA. This CDR3 contains 12 residues. CDR3: CASSSMVDEQFF. The CDR3 DNA reads TGTGCCAGCAGCTCAATGGTGGATGAGCAGTTCTTC.

The chain has TRBV6-1 and TRBJ2-5; TRBD1 or TRBD2 may be the D gene (5 bases each). The end of the DNA aligns better with TRBJ2-7, so the J call may be wrong. This CDR3 has 20 amino acids. The germline CDR1 and CDR2 sequences are MNHNS and SASEGT. The CDR3 protein is CASSEVEIRRWLSGSYEQYF. CDR3 bases: TGTGCCAGCAGTGAAGTTGAAATCAGGCGGTGGCTGTCAGGGAGCTACGAGCAGTACTTC.